The present entry profiles one T cell receptor beta chain with its context. Assay: immunoSEQ multiplex PCR; the TCRdb copy retains only in-frame clones and omits some. The sample consists of tens of thousands of clones, 90% of them appearing once. The data belong to a study of T cell clones after liver transplantation. The germline CDR1 and CDR2 sequences are SGDLS and YYNGEE. Losses at the gene ends were 4 bases for V and 6 bases for J; bases not matched to a gene: 9. The CDR3 sequence is 16 residues long. The TCR comes from a human donor who received a liver transplant. The V gene is TRBV9, the J gene TRBJ2-7, with 14 bases that match TRBD2. The material was CD4+ T cells from blood, obtained before liver transplant. The CDR3 DNA reads TGTGCCAGCAGCCCAACCGGGGGGACTAGCGGGAGCGAGCAGTACTTC. Its protein product is CASSPTGGTSGSEQYF.